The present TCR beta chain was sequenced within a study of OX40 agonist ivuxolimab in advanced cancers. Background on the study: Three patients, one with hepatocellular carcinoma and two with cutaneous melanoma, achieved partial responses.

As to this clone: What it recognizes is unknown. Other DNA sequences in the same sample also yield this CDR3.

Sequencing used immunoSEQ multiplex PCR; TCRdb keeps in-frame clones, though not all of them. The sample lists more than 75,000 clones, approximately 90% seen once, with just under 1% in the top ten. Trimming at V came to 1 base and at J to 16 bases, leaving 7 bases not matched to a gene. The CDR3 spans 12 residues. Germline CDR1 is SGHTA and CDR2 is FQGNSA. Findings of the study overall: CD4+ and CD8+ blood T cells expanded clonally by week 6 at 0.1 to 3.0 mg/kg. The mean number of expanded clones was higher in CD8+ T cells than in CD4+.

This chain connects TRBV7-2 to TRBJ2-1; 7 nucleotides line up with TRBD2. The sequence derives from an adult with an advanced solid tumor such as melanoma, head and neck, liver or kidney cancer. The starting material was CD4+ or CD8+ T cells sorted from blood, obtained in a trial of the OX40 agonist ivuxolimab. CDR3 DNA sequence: TGTGCCAGCAGCTTAGTTGGTAGCGGGCAATTCTTC. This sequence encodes CASSLVGSGQFF.